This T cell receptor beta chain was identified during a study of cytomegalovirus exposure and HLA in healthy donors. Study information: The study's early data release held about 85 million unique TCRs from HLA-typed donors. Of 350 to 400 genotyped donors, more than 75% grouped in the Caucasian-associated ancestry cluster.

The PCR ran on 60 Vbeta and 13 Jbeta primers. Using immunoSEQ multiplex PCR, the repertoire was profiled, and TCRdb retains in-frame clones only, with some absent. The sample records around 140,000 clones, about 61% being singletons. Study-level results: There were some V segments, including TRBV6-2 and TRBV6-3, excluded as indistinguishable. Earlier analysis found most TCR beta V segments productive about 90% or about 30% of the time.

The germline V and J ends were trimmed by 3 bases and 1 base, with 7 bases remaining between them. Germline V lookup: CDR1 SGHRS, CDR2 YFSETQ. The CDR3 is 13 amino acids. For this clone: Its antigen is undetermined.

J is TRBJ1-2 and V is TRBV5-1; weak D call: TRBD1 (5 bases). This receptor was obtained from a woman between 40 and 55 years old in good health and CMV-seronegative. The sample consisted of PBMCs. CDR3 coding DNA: TGCGCCAGCAGCTCTGACAGTAACTATGGCTACACCTTC. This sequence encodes CASSSDSNYGYTF.